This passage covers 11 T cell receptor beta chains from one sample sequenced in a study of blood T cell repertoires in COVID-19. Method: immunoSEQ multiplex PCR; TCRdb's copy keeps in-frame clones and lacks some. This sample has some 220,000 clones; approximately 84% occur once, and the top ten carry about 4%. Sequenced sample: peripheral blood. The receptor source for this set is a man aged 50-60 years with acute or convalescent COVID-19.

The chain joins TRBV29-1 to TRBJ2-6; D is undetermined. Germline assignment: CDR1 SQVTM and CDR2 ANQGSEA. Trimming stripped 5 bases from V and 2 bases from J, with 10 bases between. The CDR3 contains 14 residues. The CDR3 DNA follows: TGCAGCGTTATTGAGCTACCTGGGGCCAACGTCCTGACTTTC. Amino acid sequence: CSVIELPGANVLTF.

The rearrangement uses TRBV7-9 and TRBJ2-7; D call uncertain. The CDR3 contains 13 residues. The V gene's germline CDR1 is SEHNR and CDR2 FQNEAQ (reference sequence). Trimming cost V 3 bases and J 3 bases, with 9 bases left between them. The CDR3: CASSLGSNYEQYF. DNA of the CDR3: TGTGCCAGCAGCTTGGGCAGCAACTACGAGCAGTACTTC.

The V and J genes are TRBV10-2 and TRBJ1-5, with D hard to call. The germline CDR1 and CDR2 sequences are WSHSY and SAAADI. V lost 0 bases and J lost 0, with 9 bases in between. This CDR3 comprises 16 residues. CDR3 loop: CASSESRANSNQPQHF. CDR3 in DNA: TGCGCCAGCAGTGAGTCGAGGGCAAATAGCAATCAGCCCCAGCATTTT.

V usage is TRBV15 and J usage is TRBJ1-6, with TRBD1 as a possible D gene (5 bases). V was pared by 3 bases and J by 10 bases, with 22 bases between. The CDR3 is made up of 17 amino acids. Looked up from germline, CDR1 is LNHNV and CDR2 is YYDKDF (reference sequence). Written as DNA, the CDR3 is TGTGCCACCAGCAGGGAATTGGGACGGGGGATTGGATCACCCCTCCACTTT. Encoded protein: CATSRELGRGIGSPLHF. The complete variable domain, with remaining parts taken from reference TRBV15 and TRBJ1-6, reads DAMVIQNPRYQVTQFGKPVTLSCSQTLNHNVMYWYQQKSSQAPKLLFHYYDKDFNNEADTPDNFQSRRPNTSFCFLDIRSPGLGDTAMYLCATSRELGRGIGSPLHFGNGTRLTVT.

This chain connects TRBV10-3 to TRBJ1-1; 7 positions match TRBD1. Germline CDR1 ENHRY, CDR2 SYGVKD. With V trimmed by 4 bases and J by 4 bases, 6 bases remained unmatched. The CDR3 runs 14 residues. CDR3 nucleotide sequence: TGTGCCATCAGTGCCACAGGGGCGTTCACTGAAGCTTTCTTT. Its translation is CAISATGAFTEAFF.

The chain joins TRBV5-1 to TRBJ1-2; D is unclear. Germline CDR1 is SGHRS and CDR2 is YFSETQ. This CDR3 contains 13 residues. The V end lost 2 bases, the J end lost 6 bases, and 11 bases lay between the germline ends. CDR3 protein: CASSLGPGDGYTF. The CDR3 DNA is TGCGCCAGCAGCTTAGGACCCGGGGATGGCTACACCTTC.

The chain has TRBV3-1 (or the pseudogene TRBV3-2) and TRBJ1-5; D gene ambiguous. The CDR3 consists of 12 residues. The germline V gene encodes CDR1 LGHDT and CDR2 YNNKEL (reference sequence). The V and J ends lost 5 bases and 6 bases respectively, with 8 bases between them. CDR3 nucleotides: TGTGCCAGCAGCTCCAGCGGTCAGCCCCAGCATTTT. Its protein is CASSSSGQPQHF.

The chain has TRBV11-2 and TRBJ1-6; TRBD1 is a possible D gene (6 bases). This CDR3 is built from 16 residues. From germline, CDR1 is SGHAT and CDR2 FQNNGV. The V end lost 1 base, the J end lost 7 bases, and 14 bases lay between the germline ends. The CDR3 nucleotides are TGTGCCAGCAGCTTAGTGGGCAGGGGAGTGAATTCACCCCTCCACTTT. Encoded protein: CASSLVGRGVNSPLHF.

The CDR3 nucleotides read TGTGCCAGCGGCGGCGGGGGCAGCTCCTACAATGAGCAGTTCTTC. It encodes CASGGGGSSYNEQFF. This chain joins TRBV11-2 and TRBJ2-1; D may be TRBD2 (7 bases). Germline V gene lookup returns CDR1 SGHAT and CDR2 FQNNGV. CDR3 length equals 15 residues. The V end lost 8 bases, the J end lost 0 bases, and 14 bases lay between the germline ends.

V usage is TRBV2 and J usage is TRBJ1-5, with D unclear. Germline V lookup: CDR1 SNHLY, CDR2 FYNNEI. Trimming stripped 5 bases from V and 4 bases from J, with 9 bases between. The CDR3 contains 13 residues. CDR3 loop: CASSKGGNQPQHF. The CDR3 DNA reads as TGTGCCAGCAGTAAAGGCGGTAATCAGCCCCAGCATTTT.

DNA for the CDR3: TGTGCCAGCAGTCAGGGACAGTGGGGCAATCAGCCCCAGCATTTT. Protein sequence: CASSQGQWGNQPQHF. V gene TRBV6-6 combines with J gene TRBJ1-5, with 7 bases aligning to TRBD1. The J segment lost 2 bases and the V segment lost 5 bases, leaving 6 bases of the junction unmatched. Per germline, CDR1 MNHNY and CDR2 SVGAGI (reference sequence). The CDR3 is 15 amino acids.